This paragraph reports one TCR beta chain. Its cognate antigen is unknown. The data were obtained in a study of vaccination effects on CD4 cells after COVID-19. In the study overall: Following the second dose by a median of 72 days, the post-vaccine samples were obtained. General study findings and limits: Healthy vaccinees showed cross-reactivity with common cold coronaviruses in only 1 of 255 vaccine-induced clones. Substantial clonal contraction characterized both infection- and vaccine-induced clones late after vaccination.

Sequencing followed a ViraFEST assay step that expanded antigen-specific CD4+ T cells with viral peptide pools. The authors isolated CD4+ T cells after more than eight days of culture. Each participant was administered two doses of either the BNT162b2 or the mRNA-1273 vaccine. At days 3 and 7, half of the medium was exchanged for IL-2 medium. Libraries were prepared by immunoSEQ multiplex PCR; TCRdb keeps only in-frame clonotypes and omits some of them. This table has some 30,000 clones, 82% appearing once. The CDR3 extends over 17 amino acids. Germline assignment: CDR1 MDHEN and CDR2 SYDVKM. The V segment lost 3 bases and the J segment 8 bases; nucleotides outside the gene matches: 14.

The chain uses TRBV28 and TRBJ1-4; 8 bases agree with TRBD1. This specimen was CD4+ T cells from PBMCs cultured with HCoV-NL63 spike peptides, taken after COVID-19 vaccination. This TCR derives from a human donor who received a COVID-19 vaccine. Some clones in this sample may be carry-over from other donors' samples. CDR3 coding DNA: TGTGCCAGCAGTTTGGTAGGACAGGGTTCGTTGATGGAAAAACTGTTTTTT. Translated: CASSLVGQGSLMEKLFF. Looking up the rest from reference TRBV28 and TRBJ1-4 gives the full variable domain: DVKVTQSSRYLVKRTGEKVFLECVQDMDHENMFWYRQDPGLGLRLIYFSYDVKMKEKGDIPEGYSVSREKKERFSLILESASTNQTSMYLCASSLVGQGSLMEKLFFGSGTQLSVL.